The 17 T cell receptor beta chains below come from one sample, sequenced in a study of blood T cell repertoires in COVID-19. Libraries were prepared by immunoSEQ multiplex PCR; TCRdb keeps only in-frame clonotypes and omits some of them. The sample has about 200,000 clones, roughly 94% seen once. The sample was peripheral blood. The receptor set was obtained from a man aged 25 to 45 with COVID-19, enrolled during active disease.

A single count supports this clone. This chain connects TRBV12-3 or TRBV12-4 to TRBJ2-5; D might be TRBD1 (5 bases). The CDR3 totals 13 residues. V lost 8 bases to trimming and J lost 2 bases, with 12 bases between them. The CDR3 is CASGSRQQETQYF. The CDR3 DNA reads as TGTGCCAGCGGTAGTAGACAGCAAGAGACCCAGTACTTC.

This sequence joins TRBV5-1 and TRBJ1-6, with 7 bases lining up with TRBD1. From germline, CDR1 is SGHRS and CDR2 YFSETQ. This CDR3 contains 17 residues. The trim removed 2 bases at V and 9 bases at J, leaving 14 bases unmatched. Here the CDR3 DNA reads TGCGCCAGCAGCTTAAGCACAGGGGCTAGTGAAGGTTCACCCCTCCACTTT. As protein: CASSLSTGASEGSPLHF.

The CDR3 here is CASSKDRGEAFF. The CDR3, as DNA: TGCGCCAGCAGCAAAGACAGGGGAGAAGCTTTCTTT. This chain joins TRBV5-1 and TRBJ1-1, with 8 bases fitting TRBD1. Trimming removed 4 bases from V and 8 bases from J; junction bases left unmatched: 4. This CDR3 is 12 amino acids long. Germline values: CDR1 SGHRS, CDR2 YFSETQ.

The count of this clone is one. The genes are TRBV11-3 and TRBJ1-2, with D perhaps matching TRBD1 (5 bases). The germline gives CDR1 SGHNT, CDR2 YENEEA. The CDR3 sequence is 15 residues long. The V end was cut by 5 bases, the J end by 3 bases, with 16 bases between. In DNA, the CDR3 is TGTGCCAGCAGCCCACGACAGATCCCCTACTATGGCTACACCTTC. Translation gives CASSPRQIPYYGYTF.

This clone appeared once. The chain carries TRBV6-5 and TRBJ1-1, with D hard to call. V lost 6 bases and J lost 3, with 14 bases in between. This CDR3 is built from 14 residues. Germline lookup yields CDR1 MNHEY and CDR2 SVGAGI. CDR3 coding DNA: TGTGCCAGCAGCAGCTCACGGCAGGACACTGAAGCTTTCTTT. Protein product: CASSSSRQDTEAFF.

This clone was picked up one time. This chain's CDR3 is CASSPDSIGGYTF. As DNA, the CDR3 is TGCGCCAGCAGCCCGGACAGCATAGGCGGCTACACCTTC. The chain carries TRBV5-1 and TRBJ1-2; maybe TRBD1 (6 bases). V lost 4 bases to trimming and J lost 8 bases, with 15 bases between them. Germline CDR1 reads SGHRS; CDR2 reads YFSETQ. The CDR3 has 13 residues. Full variable domain (outside the CDR3, taken from reference TRBV5-1 and TRBJ1-2): KAGVTQTPRYLIKTRGQQVTLSCSPISGHRSVSWYQQTPGQGLQFLFEYFSETQRNKGNFPGRFSGRQFSNSRSEMNVSTLELGDSALYLCASSPDSIGGYTFGSGTRLTVV.

This chain joins TRBV6-1 and TRBJ1-2, with TRBD1 as a possible D gene (6 bases). The CDR3 has 15 amino acids. Trimming stripped 2 bases from V and 4 bases from J, with 14 bases between. The V gene's germline CDR1 is MNHNS and CDR2 SASEGT. The CDR3 nucleotides read TGTGCCAGCAGTGAAACGGCCCAGGGGTTCTATGGCTACACCTTC. The encoded protein is CASSETAQGFYGYTF.

The gene calls are TRBV5-1 and TRBJ1-2; D perhaps matches TRBD1 (5 bases). CDR3 length: 16 residues. CDR1 and CDR2 (germline): SGHRS, YFSETQ. V dropped 0 bases and J dropped 4 bases, with 16 bases sitting between them. The CDR3 DNA follows: TGCGCCAGCAGCTTGGATCCTGGGAGGGGTGCCTATGGCTACACCTTC. This translates into CASSLDPGRGAYGYTF.

The chain couples TRBV19 to TRBJ1-2; D perhaps matches TRBD1 (6 bases). Per germline, CDR1 LNHDA and CDR2 SQIVND (reference sequence). This CDR3 has 13 amino acids. With 9 bases removed from V and 3 bases from J, the gap between germline ends came to 14 bases. The CDR3 coding sequence is TGTGCCAGCGGGGGGCCGTATTACTATGGCTACACCTTC. Its protein is CASGGPYYYGYTF.

This chain joins TRBV7-9 and TRBJ1-3; D may be TRBD1 (6 bases). Trimming stripped 3 bases from V and 0 bases from J, with 12 bases between. The CDR3 is made up of 16 amino acids. The germline V gene has CDR1 SEHNR and CDR2 FQNEAQ (reference sequence). CDR3 nucleotide sequence: TGTGCCAGCAGCTTGTCCGGGACACCCTCTGGAAACACCATATATTTT. Protein sequence: CASSLSGTPSGNTIYF.

V is TRBV6-5 and J is TRBJ1-1, with D maybe TRBD1 (5 bases). V was trimmed by 6 bases and J by 1 base, leaving 12 bases between them. The CDR3 sequence is 14 residues long. CDR1 and CDR2 from the germline V gene are MNHEY and SVGAGI. In DNA form, the CDR3 reads TGTGCCAGCAGCCAGGGACTGTCGAACACTGAAGCTTTCTTT. This encodes CASSQGLSNTEAFF.

V and J are TRBV19 and TRBJ1-5, with D maybe TRBD1 (5 bases). V was pared by 1 base and J by 2 bases, with 6 bases between. The CDR3 totals 14 residues. Germline V gene data show CDR1 as LNHDA and CDR2 as SQIVND (reference sequence). The CDR3 region has the DNA TGTGCCAGTAGTATAGGCAGGGGCAATCAGCCCCAGCATTTT. Amino acids: CASSIGRGNQPQHF. The full variable domain, with the rest looked up from reference TRBV19 and TRBJ1-5, is DGGITQSPKYLFRKEGQNVTLSCEQNLNHDAMYWYRQDPGQGLRLIYYSQIVNDFQKGDIAEGYSVSREKKESFPLTVTSAQKNPTAFYLCASSIGRGNQPQHFGDGTRLSIL.

The chain is built from TRBV4-1 and TRBJ1-1; no reliable D call. Germline CDR1 is MGHRA and CDR2 is YSYEKL. V was clipped by 4 bases and J by 11 bases, with 17 bases between them. The CDR3 has 13 residues. The CDR3 reads CASSLNEGVFAFF. The DNA for the CDR3 is TGCGCCAGCAGCCTAAACGAAGGAGTGTTTGCTTTCTTT.

The chain joins TRBV5-1 to TRBJ1-2; 8 nucleotides line up with TRBD1. The V gene's germline CDR1 is SGHRS and CDR2 YFSETQ. There are 14 residues in the CDR3. V was pared by 3 bases and J by 3 bases, with 4 bases of the junction left unmatched. The CDR3 nucleotides read TGCGCCAGCAGCTATTCGGGACAGGACTATGGCTACACCTTC. Translating gives CASSYSGQDYGYTF.

J is TRBJ2-7 and V is TRBV2; 11 bases are a match to TRBD1. Germline CDR1 reads SNHLY; CDR2 reads FYNNEI. With 7 bases clipped from V and 2 bases from J, the junction kept 4 bases outside the gene matches. CDR3 length: 14 amino acids. The CDR3 nucleotides are TGTGCCAGCACTCCGGGACAGGGGGCCTACGAGCAGTACTTC. Its protein product is CASTPGQGAYEQYF.

The chain uses TRBV6-5 and TRBJ1-2, with 7 bases identical to TRBD1. Germline CDR1 reads MNHEY; CDR2 reads SVGAGI. This CDR3 is 15 amino acids long. V dropped 5 bases and J dropped 6; count of bases not matched to a gene: 12. The CDR3 DNA follows: TGTGCCAGCAGTACTGTGACAGGGATGGACGATGGCTACACCTTC. Its translation is CASSTVTGMDDGYTF.

This clone was found a few times. The V gene is TRBV4-1, the J gene TRBJ2-2, with 11 positions matching TRBD1. Trimming cost V 6 bases and J 5 bases; bases outside gene matches: 5. The CDR3 loop spans 15 amino acids. Germline V gene lookup returns CDR1 MGHRA and CDR2 YSYEKL. The CDR3 region is CASSHRDRGTGELFF. Written as DNA, the CDR3 is TGCGCCAGCAGTCACCGGGACAGGGGGACCGGGGAGCTGTTTTTT.